This T cell receptor (beta chain) emerged from a study of CD8+ T cells in alopecia areata. CDR3 length equals 15 residues. The germline V gene encodes CDR1 KGHSH and CDR2 LQKENI. Trimming at V came to 3 bases and at J to 10 bases, leaving 6 bases not matched to a gene. Investigators isolated RNA and reverse transcribed it into cDNA to act as the sequencing template. Some clones are missing from TCRdb's copy, which holds only in-frame ones; the method was immunoSEQ multiplex PCR. Of hundreds of thousands of clones listed, approximately 38% are singletons. As for treatment: oral pan-JAK inhibitor, 5-10 mg twice daily. Alopecia areata patients gave lesional scalp punch biopsies and peripheral blood samples.

The sequence derives from a human donor with alopecia areata. This sample comprised CD4+ T cells sorted from blood, obtained around week 34, from a patient treated with tofacitinib. The chain employs TRBV18 and TRBJ1-6; 10 nucleotides agree with TRBD1. The CDR3 protein is CASSPGDRGRSPLHF. CDR3 nucleotides: TGTGCCAGCTCACCTGGGGACAGGGGCCGGTCACCCCTCCACTTT.